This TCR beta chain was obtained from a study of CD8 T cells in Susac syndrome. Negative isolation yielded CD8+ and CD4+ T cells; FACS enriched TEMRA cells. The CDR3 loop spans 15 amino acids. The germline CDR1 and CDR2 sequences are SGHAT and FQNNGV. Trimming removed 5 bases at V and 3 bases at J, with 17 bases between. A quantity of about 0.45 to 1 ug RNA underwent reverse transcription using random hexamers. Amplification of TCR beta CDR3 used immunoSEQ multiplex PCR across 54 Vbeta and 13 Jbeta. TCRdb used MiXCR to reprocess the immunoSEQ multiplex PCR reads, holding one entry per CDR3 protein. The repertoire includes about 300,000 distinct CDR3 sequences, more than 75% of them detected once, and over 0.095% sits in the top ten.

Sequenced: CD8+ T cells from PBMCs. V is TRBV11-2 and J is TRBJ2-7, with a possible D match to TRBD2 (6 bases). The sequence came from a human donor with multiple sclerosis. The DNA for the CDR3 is TGTGCCAGCAGCCGGGTGGGGCTAGCGTACTACGAGCAGTACTTC. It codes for CASSRVGLAYYEQYF.